A single sample is the source of the 5 T cell receptor beta chains below, sequenced in a study of cytomegalovirus exposure and HLA in healthy donors. Some clones are missing from TCRdb's copy, which holds only in-frame ones; the method was immunoSEQ multiplex PCR. The sample includes about 150,000 clones, about 94% of them seen just once. Specimen: PBMCs. These receptors were obtained from a man younger than 35 in good health and CMV-seropositive.

This chain uses TRBV5-1 with TRBJ2-7; 7 nucleotides agree with TRBD1. This CDR3 has 14 residues. The V gene's germline CDR1 is SGHRS and CDR2 YFSETQ. The J segment lost 1 base and the V segment lost 3 bases, leaving 4 bases of the junction unmatched. The CDR3 spells CASSSKQGSYEQYF. DNA of the CDR3: TGCGCCAGCAGCTCGAAACAGGGGTCCTACGAGCAGTACTTC.

CDR3 in amino acids: CASSFADRDNTEAFF. CDR3 nucleotide sequence: TGCGCCAGCAGCTTCGCTGACAGGGACAACACTGAAGCTTTCTTT. V usage is TRBV5-1 and J usage is TRBJ1-1, with 7 nucleotides matching TRBD1. V lost 2 bases to trimming and J lost 2 bases; unmatched junction nucleotides: 6. Germline CDR1 SGHRS, CDR2 YFSETQ. The CDR3 runs 15 residues.

The chain combines TRBV5-4 with TRBJ1-1, with D perhaps matching TRBD1 (5 bases). Germline V gene lookup returns CDR1 SGHNT and CDR2 YYREEE (reference sequence). The V and J ends lost 3 bases and 5 bases respectively, with 17 bases between them. This CDR3 comprises 15 residues. The CDR3, as DNA: TGTGCCAGCAGCTACCCCGGAGGGGAGAGTACTGAAGCTTTCTTT. This sequence encodes CASSYPGGESTEAFF.

V gene TRBV9 combines with J gene TRBJ2-2; maybe TRBD2 (6 bases). Germline CDR1 reads SGDLS; CDR2 reads YYNGEE. The CDR3 extends over 16 amino acids. Trimming shortened V by 0 bases and J by 2 bases, and 11 bases separated the two germline ends. CDR3 region: CASSVGGTLNTGELFF. DNA for the CDR3: TGTGCCAGCAGCGTAGGAGGGACTTTAAACACCGGGGAGCTGTTTTTT.

This clone was detected only once. The CDR3, as DNA: TGTGCCAGTAGTTCCCGACTAGCGGACAATGAGCAGTTCTTC. Encoded protein: CASSSRLADNEQFF. The gene calls are TRBV19 and TRBJ2-1; 9 bases line up with TRBD2. The V gene end was trimmed by 5 bases and the J gene end by 5 bases; junction bases not matched to a gene: 4. The CDR3 length is 14 residues. Germline V gene lookup returns CDR1 LNHDA and CDR2 SQIVND (reference sequence).